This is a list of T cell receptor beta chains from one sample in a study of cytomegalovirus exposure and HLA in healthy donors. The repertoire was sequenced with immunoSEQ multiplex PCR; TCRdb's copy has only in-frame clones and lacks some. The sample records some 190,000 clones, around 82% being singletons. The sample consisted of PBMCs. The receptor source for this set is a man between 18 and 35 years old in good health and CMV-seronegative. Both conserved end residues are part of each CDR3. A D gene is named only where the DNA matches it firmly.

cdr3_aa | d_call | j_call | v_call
CASSSVWGGEDTQYF | TRBD2 | TRBJ2-3 | TRBV11-2
CASSQDPPRRAGPAYEQYF | TRBD2 | TRBJ2-7 | TRBV4-2
CASSLEASSTDTQYF | NA | TRBJ2-3 | TRBV5-4
CAWSVSLARAYEQYF | NA | NA | TRBV30
CASSLSSYYEQYF | NA | TRBJ2-7 | TRBV27
CASSTIPGTQYF | NA | TRBJ2-5 | TRBV6-5
CASSLGGGASREQYF | NA | TRBJ2-7 | TRBV11-2
CAISPWGGFGEKLFF | NA | TRBJ1-4 | TRBV10-3
CASSLGASTYEQYF | NA | TRBJ2-7 | TRBV13
CASSLRPQGTGELFF | NA | TRBJ2-2 | TRBV7-3
CASSLPHRAILDFTQYF | NA | TRBJ2-3 | TRBV5-1
CASSLTQGYGYTF | NA | TRBJ1-2 | TRBV5-1
CASSPAARGQENYGYTF | TRBD1 | TRBJ1-2 | TRBV18
CASSEPGQIYEQYF | NA | TRBJ2-7 | TRBV2
CASSLVRQGGAYEQYF | TRBD1 | TRBJ2-7 | TRBV7-9
CASSHWDRVNEQYF | TRBD1 | NA | TRBV5-1
CASSVSGTSGNPKNIQYF | TRBD2 | TRBJ2-4 | TRBV9
CASTRSGQAQETQYF | NA | TRBJ2-5 | TRBV27
CASSQIRTGQETQYF | TRBD1 | TRBJ2-5 | TRBV14
CASSQELRDRENEKLFF | TRBD1 | TRBJ1-4 | TRBV4-3
CASSGGSGGDYNEQFF | NA | TRBJ2-1 | TRBV25-1
CASSAPNYGYTF | NA | TRBJ1-2 | TRBV5-4
CAGSLSPGQTYEQYF | TRBD1 | TRBJ2-7 | TRBV27
CASSTSGPNEQFF | TRBD2 | TRBJ2-1 | TRBV9
CASSLTGNQETQYF | TRBD1 | TRBJ2-5 | TRBV11-1
CASSQGTGGSGANVLTF | TRBD1 | TRBJ2-6 | TRBV4-3
CASSPGQGYNEQFF | TRBD1 | TRBJ2-1 | TRBV11-3
CASSEMQGTEAFF | NA | TRBJ1-1 | TRBV10-1
CASSVSRLAKNIQYF | NA | TRBJ2-4 | TRBV9
CASSIDRDTEAFF | TRBD1 | TRBJ1-1 | TRBV19
CASSSSRGSYEKLFF | TRBD1 | TRBJ1-4 | TRBV7-2
CASKGQSSYNEQFF | TRBD1 | TRBJ2-1 | TRBV19
CASSHQYLITRDITGELFF | NA | TRBJ2-2 | TRBV14
CASSLTAGGSTGELFF | TRBD2 | TRBJ2-2 | TRBV7-3
CSVEDRLRTATDTQYF | NA | TRBJ2-3 | TRBV29-1
CASSSGATNEKLFF | NA | TRBJ1-4 | TRBV7-2
CASSGLDRDNEQFF | TRBD2 | TRBJ2-1 | TRBV28
CASSTDRYYEQYF | TRBD1 | TRBJ2-7 | TRBV2
CASSLAPRYQPQHF | NA | TRBJ1-5 | TRBV7-8
CASSPRLAGAQETQYF | TRBD2 | TRBJ2-5 | TRBV5-1
CASSWTAYEQYF | NA | TRBJ2-7 | TRBV11-2
CASSQVLAALHNEQFF | TRBD2 | TRBJ2-1 | TRBV4-3
CASSMDSGGSVQYF | TRBD2 | TRBJ2-7 | TRBV19
CASSFETANTGELFF | NA | TRBJ2-2 | TRBV5-1
CASSIGTAYNEQFF | TRBD1 | TRBJ2-1 | TRBV19
CSVSGTLGNTIYF | NA | TRBJ1-3 | TRBV29-1
CASSPLARGYEQYF | TRBD1 | TRBJ2-7 | TRBV5-6
CASGQQETQYF | NA | TRBJ2-5 | TRBV5-6
CAPQGAHTEAFF | TRBD1 | TRBJ1-1 | TRBV10-1
CASSRRETSTYEQYF | NA | NA | TRBV28
CASSLSLQETQYF | NA | TRBJ2-5 | TRBV27
CASSLDRGLGTQYF | TRBD1 | TRBJ2-5 | TRBV27
CASGHPVGTEAFF | NA | TRBJ1-1 | TRBV19